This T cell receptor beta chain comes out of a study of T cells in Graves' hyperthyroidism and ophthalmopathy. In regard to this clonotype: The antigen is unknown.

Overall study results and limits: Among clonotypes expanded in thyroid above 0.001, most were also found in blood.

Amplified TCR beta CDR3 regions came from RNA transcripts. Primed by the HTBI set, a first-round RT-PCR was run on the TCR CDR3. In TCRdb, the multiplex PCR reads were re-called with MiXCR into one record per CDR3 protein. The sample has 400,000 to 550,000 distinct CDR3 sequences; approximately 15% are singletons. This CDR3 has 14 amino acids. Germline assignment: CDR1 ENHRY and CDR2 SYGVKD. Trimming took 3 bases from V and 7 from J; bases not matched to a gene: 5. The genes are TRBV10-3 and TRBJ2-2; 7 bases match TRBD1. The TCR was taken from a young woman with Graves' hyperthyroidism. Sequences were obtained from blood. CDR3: CAISETTGNGELFF. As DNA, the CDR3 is TGTGCCATCAGTGAAACGACAGGGAACGGGGAGCTGTTTTTT.